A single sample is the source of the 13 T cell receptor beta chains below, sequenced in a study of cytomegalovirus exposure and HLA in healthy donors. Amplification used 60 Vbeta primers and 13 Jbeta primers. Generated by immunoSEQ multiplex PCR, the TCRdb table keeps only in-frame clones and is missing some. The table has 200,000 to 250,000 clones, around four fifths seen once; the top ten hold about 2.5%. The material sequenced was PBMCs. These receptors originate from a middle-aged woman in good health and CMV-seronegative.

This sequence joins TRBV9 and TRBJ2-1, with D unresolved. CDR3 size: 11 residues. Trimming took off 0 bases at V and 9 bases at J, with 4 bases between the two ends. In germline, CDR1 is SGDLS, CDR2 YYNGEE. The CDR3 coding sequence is TGTGCCAGCAGCGTAGGGGCTGAGCAGTTCTTC. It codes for CASSVGAEQFF.

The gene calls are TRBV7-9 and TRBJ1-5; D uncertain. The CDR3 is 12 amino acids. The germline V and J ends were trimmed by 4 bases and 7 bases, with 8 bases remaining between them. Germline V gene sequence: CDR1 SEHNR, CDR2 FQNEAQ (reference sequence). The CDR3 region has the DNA TGTGCCAGCAGCTCCTCTGAGCAGCCCCAGCATTTT. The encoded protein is CASSSSEQPQHF. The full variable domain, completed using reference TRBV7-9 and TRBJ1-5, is DTGVSQNPRHKITKRGQNVTFRCDPISEHNRLYWYRQTLGQGPEFLTYFQNEAQLEKSRLLSDRFSAERPKGSFSTLEIQRTEQGDSAMYLCASSSSEQPQHFGDGTRLSIL.

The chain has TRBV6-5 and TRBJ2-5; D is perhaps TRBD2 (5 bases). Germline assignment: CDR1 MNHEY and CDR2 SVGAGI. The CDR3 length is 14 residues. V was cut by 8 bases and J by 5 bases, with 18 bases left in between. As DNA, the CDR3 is TGTGCCAGCGGTAGGACTCCCACGGCGGAGACCCAGTACTTC. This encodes CASGRTPTAETQYF.

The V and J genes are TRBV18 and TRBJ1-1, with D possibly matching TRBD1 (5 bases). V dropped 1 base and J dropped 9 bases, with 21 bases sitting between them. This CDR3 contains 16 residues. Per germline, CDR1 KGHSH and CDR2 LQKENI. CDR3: CASSPLPLDKALKAFF. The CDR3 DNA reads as TGTGCCAGCTCACCACTCCCCCTGGACAAGGCGCTTAAAGCTTTCTTT.

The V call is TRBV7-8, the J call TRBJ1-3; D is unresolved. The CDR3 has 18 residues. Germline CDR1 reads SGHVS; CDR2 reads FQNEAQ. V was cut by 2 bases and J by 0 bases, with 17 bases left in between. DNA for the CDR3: TGTGCCAGCAGCTTAATGGAAGACCTAGCCCTCTCTGGAAACACCATATATTTT. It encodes CASSLMEDLALSGNTIYF. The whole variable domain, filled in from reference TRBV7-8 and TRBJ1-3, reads GAGVSQSPRYKVAKRGQDVALRCDPISGHVSLFWYQQALGQGPEFLTYFQNEAQLDKSGLPSDRFFAERPEGSVSTLKIQRTQQEDSAVYLCASSLMEDLALSGNTIYFGEGSWLTVV.

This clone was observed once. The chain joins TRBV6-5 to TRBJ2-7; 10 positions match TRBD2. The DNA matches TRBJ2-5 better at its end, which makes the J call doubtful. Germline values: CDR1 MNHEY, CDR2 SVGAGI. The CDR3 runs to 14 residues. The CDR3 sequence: CASKMGLARETQYF. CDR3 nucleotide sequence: TGTGCCAGCAAGATGGGACTAGCGAGAGAGACCCAGTACTTC.

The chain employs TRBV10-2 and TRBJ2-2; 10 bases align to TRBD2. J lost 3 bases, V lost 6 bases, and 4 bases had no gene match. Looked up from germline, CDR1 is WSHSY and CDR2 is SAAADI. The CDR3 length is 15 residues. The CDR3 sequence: CASRAGGGYTGELFF. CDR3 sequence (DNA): TGCGCCAGCAGAGCGGGAGGGGGTTACACCGGGGAGCTGTTTTTT.

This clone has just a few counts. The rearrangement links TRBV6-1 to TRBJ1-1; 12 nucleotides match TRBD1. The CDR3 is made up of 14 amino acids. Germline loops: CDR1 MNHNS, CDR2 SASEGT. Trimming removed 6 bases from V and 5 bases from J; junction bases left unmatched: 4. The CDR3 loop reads CASRRDRGHTEAFF. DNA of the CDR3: TGTGCCAGCAGGCGGGACAGGGGGCATACTGAAGCTTTCTTT.

The CDR3: CASSLTSYEQYF. CDR3 in DNA: TGTGCCAGCAGCCTCACTAGCTACGAGCAGTACTTC. The chain has TRBV7-2 and TRBJ2-7; possibly TRBD2 for D (5 bases). This CDR3 comprises 12 residues. Trimming pared 5 bases from V and 3 bases from J, leaving 8 bases between. The germline gives CDR1 SGHTA, CDR2 FQGNSA.

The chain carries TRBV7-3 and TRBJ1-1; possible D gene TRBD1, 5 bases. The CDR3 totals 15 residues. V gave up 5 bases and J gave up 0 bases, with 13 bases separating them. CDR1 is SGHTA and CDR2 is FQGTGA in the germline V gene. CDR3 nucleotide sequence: TGTGCCAGCAGCGAACAGGTGGGAATGAACACTGAAGCTTTCTTT. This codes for CASSEQVGMNTEAFF.

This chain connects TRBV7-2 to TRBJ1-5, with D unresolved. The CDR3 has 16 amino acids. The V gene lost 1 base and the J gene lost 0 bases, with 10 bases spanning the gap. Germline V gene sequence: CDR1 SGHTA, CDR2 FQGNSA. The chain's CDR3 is CASSLESFFSNQPQHF. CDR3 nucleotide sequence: TGTGCCAGCAGCTTAGAGAGCTTTTTTAGCAATCAGCCCCAGCATTTT.

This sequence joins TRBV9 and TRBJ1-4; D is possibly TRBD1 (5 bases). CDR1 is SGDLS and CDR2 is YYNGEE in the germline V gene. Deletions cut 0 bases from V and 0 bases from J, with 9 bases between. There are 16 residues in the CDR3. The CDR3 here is CASSVDTGATNEKLFF. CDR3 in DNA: TGTGCCAGCAGCGTAGACACAGGAGCAACTAATGAAAAACTGTTTTTT.

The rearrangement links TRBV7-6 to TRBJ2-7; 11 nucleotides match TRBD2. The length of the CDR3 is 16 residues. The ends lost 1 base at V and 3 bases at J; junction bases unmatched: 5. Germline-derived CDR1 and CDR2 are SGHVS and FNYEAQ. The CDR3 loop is CASSLGLAGPYYEQYF. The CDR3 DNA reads TGTGCCAGCAGCTTAGGACTAGCGGGACCCTACTACGAGCAGTACTTC. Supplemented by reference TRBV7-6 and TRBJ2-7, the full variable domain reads GAGVSQSPRYKVTKRGQDVALRCDPISGHVSLYWYRQALGQGPEFLTYFNYEAQQDKSGLPNDRFSAERPEGSISTLTIQRTEQRDSAMYRCASSLGLAGPYYEQYFGPGTRLTVT.